These 9 T cell receptor beta chains share one sample of origin, sequenced in a study of blood T cell repertoires in COVID-19. TCRdb keeps only in-frame clones here, not all; method: immunoSEQ multiplex PCR. This table has about 100,000 clones, roughly 90% appearing once. The specimen was peripheral blood. The receptor source for this set is a man aged 60 to 69 with acute or convalescent COVID-19.

The V call is TRBV5-1, the J call TRBJ2-2, with TRBD2 matching over 7 bases. V trimming: 0 bases; J trimming: 6 bases; junction bases outside the gene matches: 5. The CDR3 runs 15 residues. Looked up from germline, CDR1 is SGHRS and CDR2 is YFSETQ. CDR3 in DNA: TGCGCCAGCAGCTTGGAAGGCGGGAGTGCCGGGGAGCTGTTTTTT. Protein sequence: CASSLEGGSAGELFF. The full variable domain, rest sourced from reference TRBV5-1 and TRBJ2-2, is KAGVTQTPRYLIKTRGQQVTLSCSPISGHRSVSWYQQTPGQGLQFLFEYFSETQRNKGNFPGRFSGRQFSNSRSEMNVSTLELGDSALYLCASSLEGGSAGELFFGEGSRLTVL.

V and J are TRBV6-5 and TRBJ2-2, with 12 bases that match TRBD1. The CDR3 contains 15 residues. Trimming took 4 bases from V and 6 from J; bases not matched to a gene: 3. Germline CDR1 MNHEY, CDR2 SVGAGI. The CDR3 spells CASSSGTGGPGELFF. The CDR3 coding sequence is TGTGCCAGCAGTTCCGGGACAGGGGGCCCCGGGGAGCTGTTTTTT.

The chain has TRBV14 and TRBJ2-1; 15 bases map to TRBD2. Germline lookup yields CDR1 SGHDN and CDR2 FVKESK. The ends lost 3 bases at V and 7 bases at J; junction bases unmatched: 10. There are 18 residues in the CDR3. This chain's CDR3 is CASSHAIGTSGRKNEQFF. CDR3 DNA: TGTGCCAGCAGCCACGCTATAGGGACTAGCGGGAGGAAGAATGAGCAGTTCTTC.

This chain uses TRBV30 with TRBJ2-2; 7 nucleotides match TRBD2. CDR3 size: 14 residues. V gave up 5 bases and J gave up 3 bases; unmatched junction bases: 6. CDR1 GTSNPN and CDR2 SVGIG come from the germline V gene (reference sequence). The CDR3 sequence: CAWGRLADTGELFF. CDR3 nucleotide sequence: TGTGCCTGGGGGAGGCTAGCGGACACCGGGGAGCTGTTTTTT.

A single count supports this clone. The chain uses TRBV13 and TRBJ2-7; 9 bases fit TRBD1. This CDR3 region has 14 residues. Germline V gene sequence: CDR1 PRHDT, CDR2 FYEKMQ (reference sequence). Trimming removed 3 bases from V and 7 bases from J; junction bases left unmatched: 7. The DNA of the CDR3 is TGTGCCAGCAGCTTCCGGGACAGGGAGGAAGAGCAGTACGTC. It codes for CASSFRDREEEQYV.

The chain employs TRBV18 and TRBJ1-3; D might be TRBD1 (5 bases). The CDR3 has 15 amino acids. Germline V lookup: CDR1 KGHSH, CDR2 LQKENI. Trimming removed 6 bases from V and 0 bases from J, with 12 bases in between. The CDR3 DNA follows: TGTGCCAGCTCCCCCACCGACAGCTCTGGAAACACCATATATTTT. It codes for CASSPTDSSGNTIYF. Full variable domain (missing parts from reference TRBV18 and TRBJ1-3): NAGVMQNPRHLVRRRGQEARLRCSPMKGHSHVYWYRQLPEEGLKFMVYLQKENIIDESGMPKERFSAEFPKEGPSILRIQQVVRGDSAAYFCASSPTDSSGNTIYFGEGSWLTVV.

The chain combines TRBV6-2 or TRBV6-3 with TRBJ2-7, with a weak D call TRBD2 (6 bases). Germline-derived CDR1 and CDR2 are MNHEY and SVGEGT. The CDR3 contains 15 residues. V was cut by 5 bases and J by 2 bases, with 16 bases left in between. The CDR3 region is CASSKPGLGAYEQYF. DNA for the CDR3: TGTGCCAGCAGTAAGCCGGGACTGGGGGCCTACGAGCAGTACTTC.

The V and J genes are TRBV30 and TRBJ2-1; 7 nucleotides match TRBD1. There are 14 residues in the CDR3. The trim removed 3 bases at V and 6 bases at J, leaving 8 bases unmatched. The germline gives CDR1 GTSNPN, CDR2 SVGIG (reference sequence). The CDR3 loop reads CAWRGTVYFNEQFF. The CDR3 nucleotides read TGTGCCTGGAGAGGGACAGTTTATTTCAATGAGCAGTTCTTC. Full variable domain (outside the CDR3, taken from reference TRBV30 and TRBJ2-1): SQTIHQWPATLVQPVGSPLSLECTVEGTSNPNLYWYRQAAGRGLQLLFYSVGIGQISSEVPQNLSASRPQDRQFILSSKKLLLSDSGFYLCAWRGTVYFNEQFFGPGTRLTVL.

Only one count was recorded for this clone. The chain uses TRBV11-2 and TRBJ2-2; TRBD1 agrees at 11 bases. V shed 6 bases and J 5 bases; nucleotides not matched to a gene: 5. Germline loops: CDR1 SGHAT, CDR2 FQNNGV. This CDR3 is built from 15 residues. CDR3 bases: TGTGCCAGCAGTTGGGGGACAGGGGGGACCGGGGAGCTGTTTTTT. Translating gives CASSWGTGGTGELFF.